A selection of T cell receptor beta chains follows, all from one sample in a study of T cell responses to AZD1222 COVID-19 vaccine. Assay: immunoSEQ multiplex PCR; the TCRdb copy retains only in-frame clones and omits some. The data contain roughly 84,000 clones, roughly 87% of them singletons. Source: peripheral blood, taken 28 days after the second AZD1222 dose. The receptors were gathered from an adult who received the AZD1222 COVID-19 vaccine. Both conserved end residues are part of each CDR3. The D gene is left open where the match is weak. Not every row has a clone size; where given, it reads once, few, many or a size class.

NA	TRBV25-1	TRBD1	TRBJ2-7	TGTGCCAGCAGTGGCCGGGACAGGGGAGTCTACGAGCAGTACTTC	CASSGRDRGVYEQYF
NA	TRBV5-1	NA	TRBJ2-3	TGCGCCAGCAGCTCAGTTCAGGGAGGAAGCACAGATACGCAGTATTTT	CASSSVQGGSTDTQYF
NA	TRBV4-3	NA	TRBJ1-2	TGCGCCAGCAGCCAAGTCCTACAGGGCTATGGCTACACCTTC	CASSQVLQGYGYTF
NA	TRBV5-8	NA	TRBJ2-3	TGTGCCAGCAGCTTCTCCCGAGATACGCAGTATTTT	CASSFSRDTQYF
NA	TRBV25-1	NA	TRBJ1-2	TGTGCCAGCAGTGAACAGAGGGAAGGCTACACCTTC	CASSEQREGYTF
NA	TRBV27	NA	TRBJ1-5	TGTGCCAGCGCCCGACCCAATCAGCCCCAGCATTTT	CASARPNQPQHF
NA	TRBV7-6	NA	TRBJ1-6	TGTGCCAGCAGCTTATTTCGTCCGGGGAATAATTCACCCCTCCACTTT	CASSLFRPGNNSPLHF
NA	TRBV7-2	NA	TRBJ1-1	TGTGCCAGCAGCTTAGTCAGCATGAACACTGAAGCTTTCTTT	CASSLVSMNTEAFF
NA	TRBV11-3	TRBD2	TRBJ2-3	TGTGCCAGCAGCTCCGGACTAGCGACAGATACGCAGTATTTT	CASSSGLATDTQYF
once	TRBV7-8	NA	TRBJ2-1	TGTGCCAGCAGCCGTCCCGACAATGAGCAGTTCTTC	CASSRPDNEQFF
NA	TRBV6-5	NA	TRBJ2-5	TGTGCCAGCTACGGACAGAACCAAGAGACCCAGTACTTC	CASYGQNQETQYF
NA	TRBV21-1	NA	TRBJ1-3	TGTGCCAGCAGCAAAGTCAGGAGGAATGGAAACACCATATATTTT	CASSKVRRNGNTIYF
NA	TRBV10-1	TRBD1	TRBJ1-5	TGCGCCAGCAGTGAAGTTGCCGGACAGGGAGAAGATCAGCCCCAGCATTTT	CASSEVAGQGEDQPQHF
NA	TRBV6-5	NA	TRBJ2-7	TGTGCCAGCAGTTACCCATCAACCGGCGAGCAGTACTTC	CASSYPSTGEQYF
NA	TRBV5-1	NA	TRBJ1-1	TGCGCCAGCAGCCACCCAGGGAAAAACACTGAAGCTTTCTTT	CASSHPGKNTEAFF
NA	TRBV7-9	NA	TRBJ2-5	TGTGCCAGCAGCTCCGCCCAGGGGGGCCGAAAAGAGACCCAGTACTTC	CASSSAQGGRKETQYF
NA	TRBV3-1/TRBV3-2	NA	TRBJ2-7	TGTGCCAGCAGCCTCAATGGGGCGGGCTGGGGCGAGCAGTACTTC	CASSLNGAGWGEQYF
NA	TRBV6-5	NA	TRBJ2-1	TGTGCCAGCAGTTCCAGTTCCTACAATGAGCAGTTCTTC	CASSSSSYNEQFF
NA	TRBV5-6	NA	TRBJ1-2	TGTGCCAGCAGCTTGCAGGGAGGCTATGGCTACACCTTC	CASSLQGGYGYTF
NA	TRBV5-1	NA	TRBJ2-5	TGCGCCAGCAGCTTGGGCAGGGCTCCAGAGACCCAGTACTTC	CASSLGRAPETQYF
NA	TRBV14	NA	TRBJ2-7	TGTGCCAGCAGCCGGGACATCCACGAGCAGTACTTC	CASSRDIHEQYF
NA	TRBV18	TRBD1	TRBJ1-1	TGTGCCAGCTCAGAACGGGAACAGGGGGGGGACGCTTTCTTT	CASSEREQGGDAFF
NA	TRBV9	TRBD1	TRBJ1-5	TGTGCCAGCAGCGCAACAGGGGGTGGGAGCAATCAGCCCCAGCATTTT	CASSATGGGSNQPQHF
once	TRBV12-3/TRBV12-4	NA	TRBJ1-4	TGTGCCAGCAGTTTACTCCCTAATGAAAAACTGTTTTTT	CASSLLPNEKLFF
NA	TRBV4-3	NA	TRBJ1-2	TGCGCCAGCAGCCAGCGGGGATTAAACTATGGCTACACCTTC	CASSQRGLNYGYTF
NA	TRBV11-2	NA	TRBJ1-4	TGTGCCAGCAGCTTAGGGGGATATGAAAAACTGTTTTTT	CASSLGGYEKLFF
NA	TRBV25-1	TRBD1	TRBJ2-7	TGTGCCAGCAGCCCTAGACAGGGTCCCTACGAGCAGTACTTC	CASSPRQGPYEQYF
once	TRBV27	NA	TRBJ1-3	TGTGCCAGCAGTCCCAATAGATCTGGAAACACCATATATTTT	CASSPNRSGNTIYF
NA	TRBV7-9	NA	TRBJ2-7	TGTGCCAGCAGCTTAAAAACAGGCACCCTCTCCTACGAGCAGTACTTC	CASSLKTGTLSYEQYF
NA	TRBV7-9	TRBD1	TRBJ1-2	TGTGCCAGCAGCACGACGACAGGGGCTGCCAACTATGGCTACACCTTC	CASSTTTGAANYGYTF
NA	TRBV18	NA	TRBJ1-3	TGTGCCAGCTCACCGGACCGGGTCTCTGGAAACACCATATATTTT	CASSPDRVSGNTIYF